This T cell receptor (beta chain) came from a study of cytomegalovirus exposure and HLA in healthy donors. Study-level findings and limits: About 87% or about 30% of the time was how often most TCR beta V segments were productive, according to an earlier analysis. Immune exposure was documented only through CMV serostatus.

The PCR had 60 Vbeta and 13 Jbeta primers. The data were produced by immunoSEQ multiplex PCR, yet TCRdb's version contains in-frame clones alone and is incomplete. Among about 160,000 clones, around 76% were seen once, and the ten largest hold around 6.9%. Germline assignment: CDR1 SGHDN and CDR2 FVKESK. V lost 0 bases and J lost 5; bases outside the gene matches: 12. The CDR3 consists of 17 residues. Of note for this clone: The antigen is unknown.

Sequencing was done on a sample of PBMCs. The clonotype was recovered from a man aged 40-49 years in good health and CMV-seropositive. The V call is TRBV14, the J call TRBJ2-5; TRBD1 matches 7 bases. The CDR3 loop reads CASSQDRGGAGSETQYF. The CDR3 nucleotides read TGTGCCAGCAGCCAAGATAGAGGGGGCGCAGGGAGTGAGACCCAGTACTTC. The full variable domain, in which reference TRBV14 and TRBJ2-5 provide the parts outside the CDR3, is EAGVTQFPSHSVIEKGQTVTLRCDPISGHDNLYWYRRVMGKEIKFLLHFVKESKQDESGMPNNRFLAERTGGTYSTLKVQPAELEDSGVYFCASSQDRGGAGSETQYFGPGTRLLVL.